This entry lists 26 T cell receptor beta chains sequenced from one sample in a study of blood T cell repertoires in COVID-19. Repertoires were generated with immunoSEQ multiplex PCR, while TCRdb's copy carries only in-frame clones and drops some. This sample yields approximately 210,000 clones, of which less than 90% are seen a single time; approximately 19% belongs to the top ten. Sequenced: peripheral blood. These receptors originate from a human donor in a cohort sampled during active COVID-19.

The chain carries TRBV2 and TRBJ1-4; D remains unclear. The ends were cut back, 4 bases at V and 8 bases at J, with 11 bases in the middle. CDR1 SNHLY and CDR2 FYNNEI come from the germline V gene. CDR3 length equals 13 residues. CDR3 region: CASSVRRGEKLFF. The CDR3 DNA is TGTGCCAGCAGTGTACGGCGGGGAGAAAAACTGTTTTTT. Based on the CDR3 plus reference TRBV2 and TRBJ1-4, the full variable domain is EPEVTQTPSHQVTQMGQEVILRCVPISNHLYFYWYRQILGQKVEFLVSFYNNEISEKSEIFDDQFSVERPDGSNFTLKIRSTKLEDSAMYFCASSVRRGEKLFFGSGTQLSVL.

V gene TRBV19 combines with J gene TRBJ1-2; tentatively, D is TRBD1 (6 bases). The V and J ends lost 7 bases and 7 bases respectively, with 19 bases between them. Germline V CDR1 and CDR2: LNHDA, SQIVND (reference sequence). This CDR3 is built from 14 residues. The CDR3 sequence is CASTEDRGSVGYTF. The CDR3 DNA reads as TGTGCCAGTACCGAGGACAGAGGATCGGTTGGCTACACCTTC.

This sequence joins TRBV15 and TRBJ2-1; 7 nucleotides match TRBD2. The CDR3 length is 16 residues. From germline, CDR1 is LNHNV and CDR2 YYDKDF (reference sequence). V shed 5 bases and J 0 bases; nucleotides not matched to a gene: 7. CDR3 DNA sequence: TGTGCCACCAGCCCGGGGGGAATCAGCTCCTACAATGAGCAGTTCTTC. Amino acid sequence: CATSPGGISSYNEQFF.

The gene calls are TRBV7-2 and TRBJ2-7; TRBD1 matches 9 bases. The CDR3 is 13 residues long. CDR1 and CDR2 from the germline V gene are SGHTA and FQGNSA. With V trimmed by 1 base and J by 5 bases, 0 bases remained unmatched. The CDR3: CASSLGTGDEQYV. For the CDR3, the DNA is TGTGCCAGCAGCTTAGGGACAGGGGACGAGCAGTACGTC.

The chain combines TRBV27 with TRBJ2-7; D is possibly TRBD1 (6 bases). Trimming removed 5 bases at V and 5 bases at J, with 16 bases between. The CDR3 spans 14 residues. Germline V lookup: CDR1 MNHEY, CDR2 SMNVEV (reference sequence). CDR3 nucleotides: TGTGCCAGCAGTCCCGGGACAAATTTTAACGAGCAGTACGTC. This codes for CASSPGTNFNEQYV.

The V and J genes are TRBV18 and TRBJ2-7; 10 bases align to TRBD2. There are 15 residues in the CDR3. The germline V gene encodes CDR1 KGHSH and CDR2 LQKENI. V gave up 2 bases and J gave up 3 bases; unmatched junction bases: 4. The chain's CDR3 is CASSPASGRDYEQYV. CDR3 coding DNA: TGTGCCAGCTCACCAGCTAGCGGGAGAGACTACGAGCAGTACGTC.

In its sample, this clone was seen once. The V and J genes are TRBV7-9 and TRBJ2-3, with 8 nucleotides matching TRBD1. V shed 0 bases and J 3 bases; nucleotides not matched to a gene: 5. The CDR3 runs 16 residues. The germline V gene has CDR1 SEHNR and CDR2 FQNEAQ (reference sequence). The CDR3 DNA reads as TGTGCCAGCAGCTTAGCGCCGGACAGGGCAACAGATACGCAGTATTTT. It encodes CASSLAPDRATDTQYF.

The chain recombines TRBV2 with TRBJ1-6, with D maybe TRBD1 (6 bases). V was pared by 4 bases and J by 6 bases, with 7 bases between. CDR1 and CDR2 from the germline V gene are SNHLY and FYNNEI. The CDR3 consists of 13 residues. The CDR3 is CASSVDSNSPLHF. CDR3 coding DNA: TGTGCCAGCAGTGTGGACAGTAATTCACCCCTCCACTTT.

This chain connects TRBV2 to TRBJ2-7; D might be TRBD1 (5 bases). V lost 4 bases and J 3 bases, leaving 10 bases between the germline ends. The CDR3 is 13 residues long. Germline lookup yields CDR1 SNHLY and CDR2 FYNNEI. CDR3 nucleotide sequence: TGTGCCAGCAGTGTTACAGGTGACTACGAGCAGTACGTC. Its translation is CASSVTGDYEQYV.

This chain uses TRBV6-5 with TRBJ2-7; D possibly corresponds to TRBD1 (6 bases). The germline gives CDR1 MNHEY, CDR2 SVGAGI. The V gene lost 6 bases and the J gene lost 6 bases, with 9 bases spanning the gap. This CDR3 has 11 amino acids. CDR3 loop: CASSNRAEQYF. The CDR3 bases are TGTGCCAGCAGCAACAGGGCCGAGCAGTACTTC.

This chain joins TRBV7-6 and TRBJ1-2; a weak D match, TRBD1 (5 bases). CDR3 length equals 16 residues. V gave up 4 bases and J gave up 5 bases, with 20 bases separating them. Germline V lookup: CDR1 SGHVS, CDR2 FNYEAQ. The DNA for the CDR3 is TGTGCCAGCAGCTCGGACCGCCCCGACGGGGGTTATGGCTACACCTTC. Protein: CASSSDRPDGGYGYTF. Supplemented by reference TRBV7-6 and TRBJ1-2, the full variable domain reads GAGVSQSPRYKVTKRGQDVALRCDPISGHVSLYWYRQALGQGPEFLTYFNYEAQQDKSGLPNDRFSAERPEGSISTLTIQRTEQRDSAMYRCASSSDRPDGGYGYTFGSGTRLTVV.

This rearrangement joins TRBV5-1 to TRBJ2-1; 10 bases agree with TRBD1. Germline V gene data show CDR1 as SGHRS and CDR2 as YFSETQ. The length of the CDR3 is 17 residues. V lost 1 base and J lost 8; bases outside the gene matches: 12. The CDR3: CASSLRGTGVDLDEQFF. The CDR3, as DNA: TGCGCCAGCAGCTTGCGGGGGACAGGGGTCGATTTGGATGAGCAGTTCTTC.

CDR3 DNA sequence: TGTGCCAGCTCACCGCGACAGGGTAGTGGGAATGAGCAGTTCTTC. Translating gives CASSPRQGSGNEQFF. The V and J genes are TRBV18 and TRBJ2-1; TRBD1 agrees at 7 bases. The CDR3 loop spans 15 amino acids. Losses at the gene ends were 3 bases for V and 7 bases for J; bases not matched to a gene: 9. Germline V gene data show CDR1 as KGHSH and CDR2 as LQKENI.

The rearrangement uses TRBV9 and TRBJ2-1; 9 bases are shared with TRBD1. CDR1 is SGDLS and CDR2 is YYNGEE in the germline V gene. The V segment lost 4 bases and the J segment 10 bases; nucleotides outside the gene matches: 9. The CDR3 extends over 14 amino acids. The CDR3, as DNA: TGTGCCAGCAGCTGGACAGGGGCCGGGGGGGAGCAGTTCTTC. This gives the protein CASSWTGAGGEQFF.

The chain couples TRBV6-1 to TRBJ2-7; 9 positions match TRBD2. The CDR3 runs 15 residues. Germline V gene lookup returns CDR1 MNHNS and CDR2 SASEGT. Unmatched junction bases numbered 9, after V lost 3 bases and J lost 6 bases. The DNA for the CDR3 is TGTGCCAGCAGTGACCCTAGCGGGATCGAGGGCGAGCAGTACTTC. It specifies CASSDPSGIEGEQYF.

The rearrangement links TRBV7-8 to TRBJ2-5; 11 nucleotides align to TRBD2. This CDR3 is built from 16 residues. Per germline, CDR1 SGHVS and CDR2 FQNEAQ. With 5 bases clipped from V and 5 bases from J, the junction kept 10 bases outside the gene matches. CDR3 nucleotide sequence: TGTGCCAGCAGCGAGAAGCCTAGCGGGAGGTCTGAGACCCAGTACTTC. This translates into CASSEKPSGRSETQYF.

This clone was detected only once. The chain joins TRBV20-1 to TRBJ2-1; D might be TRBD2 (5 bases). V lost 3 bases to trimming and J lost 7 bases, with 16 bases between them. The CDR3 is made up of 14 amino acids. Germline CDR1 DFQATT, CDR2 SNEGSKA (reference sequence). The CDR3 sequence is CSASSPRGWNEQFF. CDR3 nucleotides: TGCAGTGCTAGTAGCCCTCGAGGGTGGAATGAGCAGTTCTTC.

The CDR3 reads CSGKYRDIGYTF. In DNA, the CDR3 is TGCAGCGGAAAATACCGGGACATAGGCTACACCTTC. This chain uses TRBV29-1 with TRBJ1-2, with D tentatively TRBD1 (6 bases). V was cut by 7 bases and J by 8 bases, with 17 bases left in between. Germline CDR1 is SQVTM and CDR2 is ANQGSEA. The CDR3 loop spans 12 amino acids.

The genes are TRBV10-3 and TRBJ2-2; 7 positions match TRBD2. Unmatched junction bases numbered 9, after V lost 7 bases and J lost 4 bases. Germline lookup yields CDR1 ENHRY and CDR2 SYGVKD. CDR3 length: 15 amino acids. The CDR3 here is CAIMAQRGSTGELFF. In DNA form, the CDR3 reads TGTGCCATCATGGCGCAGCGGGGAAGCACCGGGGAGCTGTTTTTT.

The chain has TRBV19 and TRBJ2-2; TRBD1 is a possible D gene (6 bases). Trimming pared 3 bases from V and 1 base from J, leaving 15 bases between. The CDR3 runs 17 residues. Germline V gene sequence: CDR1 LNHDA, CDR2 SQIVND (reference sequence). The CDR3: CASSISQGIENTGELFF. For the CDR3, the DNA is TGTGCCAGTAGTATTTCACAGGGCATCGAGAACACCGGGGAGCTGTTTTTT.

This clone was detected a few times. This rearrangement joins TRBV5-1 to TRBJ2-3; weak D call: TRBD2 (5 bases). Per germline, CDR1 SGHRS and CDR2 YFSETQ. With 0 bases removed from V and 3 bases from J, the gap between germline ends came to 11 bases. The CDR3 has 15 residues. The CDR3 region is CASSLERAGTDTQYF. For the CDR3, the DNA is TGCGCCAGCAGCTTGGAGAGGGCTGGAACAGATACGCAGTATTTT.

The CDR3 is CASSQVSGAHEQFF. The CDR3, as DNA: TGTGCCAGCAGCCAAGTATCAGGGGCACATGAGCAGTTCTTC. This sequence joins TRBV3-1 (or the pseudogene TRBV3-2) and TRBJ2-1; maybe TRBD1 (6 bases). The CDR3 totals 14 residues. The germline CDR1 and CDR2 sequences are LGHDT and YNNKEL (reference sequence). V was pared by 1 base and J by 8 bases, with 12 bases between.

The chain is built from TRBV18 and TRBJ1-5; the match to TRBD1 covers 7 bases. This CDR3 is 16 amino acids long. Germline CDR1 KGHSH, CDR2 LQKENI. Losses at the gene ends were 2 bases for V and 3 bases for J; bases not matched to a gene: 7. In DNA form, the CDR3 reads TGTGCCAGCTCACCATTACAGGGGATGAACAATCAGCCCCAGCATTTT. This translates into CASSPLQGMNNQPQHF.

The chain has TRBV30 and TRBJ1-2; TRBD1 is a possible D gene (6 bases). Trimming cost V 2 bases and J 5 bases, with 18 bases left between them. The CDR3 sequence is 15 residues long. Germline V lookup: CDR1 GTSNPN, CDR2 SVGIG (reference sequence). The DNA of the CDR3 is TGTGCCTGGAGTAGGTTGGGGGCCTTGGGGTATGGCTACACCTTC. Its translation is CAWSRLGALGYGYTF.

This clone was counted a few times. The genes are TRBV4-1 and TRBJ2-2, with a tentative D call TRBD2 (6 bases). The germline V gene encodes CDR1 MGHRA and CDR2 YSYEKL. This CDR3 is built from 15 residues. Trimming cost V 4 bases and J 1 base, with 10 bases left between them. The CDR3 bases are TGCGCCAGCAGCCGGGGACTCCAGAACACCGGGGAGCTGTTTTTT. Translated: CASSRGLQNTGELFF.

The rearrangement joins TRBV6-2 or TRBV6-3 to TRBJ1-3, with D hard to call. Germline CDR1 and CDR2: MNHEY and SVGEGT. Trimming left V 2 bases short and J 7 bases short, with 12 bases between. The length of the CDR3 is 14 residues. This CDR3 is CASSYTTARNTIYF. In nucleotides, the CDR3 is TGTGCCAGCAGTTACACGACTGCACGGAACACCATATATTTT.